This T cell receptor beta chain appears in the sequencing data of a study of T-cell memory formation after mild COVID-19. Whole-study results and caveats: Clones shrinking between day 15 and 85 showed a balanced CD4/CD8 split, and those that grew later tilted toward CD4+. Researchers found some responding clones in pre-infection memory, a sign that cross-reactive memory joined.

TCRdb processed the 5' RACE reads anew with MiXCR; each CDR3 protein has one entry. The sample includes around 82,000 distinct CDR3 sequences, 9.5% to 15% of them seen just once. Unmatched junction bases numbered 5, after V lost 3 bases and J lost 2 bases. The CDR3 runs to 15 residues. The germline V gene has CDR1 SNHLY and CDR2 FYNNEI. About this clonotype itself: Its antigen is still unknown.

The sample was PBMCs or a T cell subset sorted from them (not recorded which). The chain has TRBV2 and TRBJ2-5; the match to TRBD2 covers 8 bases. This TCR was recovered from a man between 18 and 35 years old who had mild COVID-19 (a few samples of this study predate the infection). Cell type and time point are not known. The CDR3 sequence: CASSDTLAGQETQYF. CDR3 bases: TGTGCCAGCAGTGATACCCTAGCGGGTCAAGAGACCCAGTACTTC.